One and the same sample provided the 24 T cell receptor beta chains below, sequenced in a study of blood T cells in healthy people across ages. For the second PCR, which ran for about 7 to 11 cycles, a sample-barcoded 5' primer and a J-beta primer mix were used. MiXCR, run by TCRdb on the 5' RACE reads, gives a single entry per CDR3 protein. In the table there are roughly 1,800,000 distinct CDR3 sequences, roughly 50% of which are singletons. Source material: blood. All receptors derive from a middle-aged woman in good health.

This sequence joins TRBV7-2 and TRBJ2-5; 9 nucleotides align to TRBD2. V dropped 1 base and J dropped 5; count of bases not matched to a gene: 8. The CDR3 extends over 16 amino acids. The germline gives CDR1 SGHTA, CDR2 FQGNSA. CDR3: CASSLVAGVGFETQYF. CDR3 nucleotide sequence: TGTGCCAGCAGCTTAGTAGCGGGGGTCGGTTTTGAGACCCAGTACTTC.

The J gene is TRBJ1-2, the V gene TRBV28; D call uncertain. Deletions cut 2 bases from V and 4 bases from J, with 8 bases between. CDR1 MDHEN and CDR2 SYDVKM come from the germline V gene. CDR3 length: 13 residues. The CDR3, as DNA: TGTGCCAGCAGTTTAAGGTGGGCCTATGGCTACACCTTC. Its translation is CASSLRWAYGYTF.

The chain is built from TRBV2 and TRBJ2-3; 7 bases are shared with TRBD1. This CDR3 spans 16 amino acids. The ends lost 5 bases at V and 0 bases at J; junction bases unmatched: 8. The germline CDR1 and CDR2 sequences are SNHLY and FYNNEI. The CDR3 DNA reads as TGTGCCAGCAGTCGAATGAACAGGGGTAGCACAGATACGCAGTATTTT. Translated: CASSRMNRGSTDTQYF. The full variable domain, its missing parts supplied by reference TRBV2 and TRBJ2-3, is EPEVTQTPSHQVTQMGQEVILRCVPISNHLYFYWYRQILGQKVEFLVSFYNNEISEKSEIFDDQFSVERPDGSNFTLKIRSTKLEDSAMYFCASSRMNRGSTDTQYFGPGTRLTVL.

This clonotype has a handful of counts. The chain's CDR3 is CASSSDQQETQYF. In DNA form, the CDR3 reads TGCGCCAGCAGCTCCGACCAGCAAGAGACCCAGTACTTC. The rearrangement links TRBV5-1 to TRBJ2-5; no definite D call. The CDR3 runs to 13 residues. Deletions cut 3 bases from V and 2 bases from J, with 8 bases between. Germline lookup yields CDR1 SGHRS and CDR2 YFSETQ. The full variable domain, its missing parts supplied by reference TRBV5-1 and TRBJ2-5, is KAGVTQTPRYLIKTRGQQVTLSCSPISGHRSVSWYQQTPGQGLQFLFEYFSETQRNKGNFPGRFSGRQFSNSRSEMNVSTLELGDSALYLCASSSDQQETQYFGPGTRLLVL.

V usage is TRBV5-1 and J usage is TRBJ2-1; D perhaps matches TRBD2 (6 bases). Trimming took off 3 bases at V and 3 bases at J, with 13 bases between the two ends. The germline gives CDR1 SGHRS, CDR2 YFSETQ. This CDR3 contains 15 residues. For the CDR3, the DNA is TGCGCCAGCAGCTGGGACTTTACCGACTACAATGAGCAGTTCTTC. Encoded protein: CASSWDFTDYNEQFF. Together with reference TRBV5-1 and TRBJ2-1, the CDR3 gives the full variable domain: KAGVTQTPRYLIKTRGQQVTLSCSPISGHRSVSWYQQTPGQGLQFLFEYFSETQRNKGNFPGRFSGRQFSNSRSEMNVSTLELGDSALYLCASSWDFTDYNEQFFGPGTRLTVL.

The V and J genes are TRBV4-1 and TRBJ2-6; TRBD1 matches 12 bases. The CDR3 totals 19 residues. V lost 1 base, J lost 3 bases, and 7 bases stayed unmatched. Germline CDR1 and CDR2: MGHRA and YSYEKL. CDR3 bases: TGCGCCAGCAGCCAAGGAACCGGGACAGGGGGCTTTGGGGCCAACGTCCTGACTTTC. This codes for CASSQGTGTGGFGANVLTF.

The chain is built from TRBV5-1 and TRBJ1-1; tentatively, D is TRBD1 (5 bases). The CDR3 contains 16 residues. Germline V gives CDR1 SGHRS, CDR2 YFSETQ. Trimming cost V 0 bases and J 2 bases, with 14 bases left between them. The DNA of the CDR3 is TGCGCCAGCAGCTTGGCCTCGGCAGGGCTCAACACTGAAGCTTTCTTT. This codes for CASSLASAGLNTEAFF.

This sequence joins TRBV6-2 or TRBV6-3 and TRBJ1-5; D gene ambiguous. Germline V CDR1 and CDR2: MNHEY, SVGEGT. The V gene lost 2 bases and the J gene lost 2 bases, with 10 bases spanning the gap. The length of the CDR3 is 15 residues. The CDR3 here is CASSYGGIGNQPQHF. CDR3 DNA sequence: TGTGCCAGCAGTTACGGCGGAATCGGCAATCAGCCCCAGCATTTT.

This clonotype has just a few counts. One end of the junction does not line up with germline, which may come from a read error. The chain combines TRBV7-2 with TRBJ2-3; 10 bases map to TRBD2. The CDR3 extends over 16 amino acids. From germline, CDR1 is SGHTA and CDR2 FQGNSA. The DNA for the CDR3 is TGTGCTAGCAGACGTCCTAGCGGGGGTAGCACAGATACGCAGTATTTT. The encoded protein is CASRRPSGGSTDTQYF.

This clonotype was found a few times. V and J are TRBV6-6 and TRBJ2-1, with a tentative D call TRBD2 (5 bases). Between the trimmed V and J ends, which lost 7 bases and 2 bases, there was a span of 12 bases. This CDR3 comprises 14 residues. CDR1 MNHNY and CDR2 SVGAGI come from the germline V gene (reference sequence). The CDR3 here is CASTLGETYNEQFF. The CDR3 DNA is TGTGCCAGCACTCTCGGGGAAACCTACAATGAGCAGTTCTTC.

This chain joins TRBV20-1 and TRBJ2-3; tentative D call: TRBD2 (6 bases). Germline values: CDR1 DFQATT, CDR2 SNEGSKA (reference sequence). The CDR3 covers 14 residues. Trimming removed 5 bases at V and 2 bases at J, with 14 bases between. The CDR3 bases are TGCAGTGCTCCCAGAGGCGGGGCCACAGATACGCAGTATTTT. Translating it yields CSAPRGGATDTQYF.

The chain has TRBV7-9 and TRBJ2-1; 11 nucleotides align to TRBD2. The germline gives CDR1 SEHNR, CDR2 FQNEAQ (reference sequence). Germline trimming cut 5 bases from V and 8 bases from J; bases unmatched to any gene: 17. This CDR3 is built from 18 residues. CDR3 nucleotides: TGTGCCAGCAGCCGAGGGGTTGTTAGCGGGGGGGCCGGCTATGAGCAGTTCTTC. It yields the protein CASSRGVVSGGAGYEQFF.

The V call is TRBV5-6, the J call TRBJ2-3, with D tentatively TRBD2 (6 bases). V shed 2 bases and J shed 0 bases, with 13 bases lying between them. CDR1 is SGHDT, CDR2 YYEEEE, per germline. The CDR3 sequence is 16 residues long. Written as DNA, the CDR3 is TGTGCCAGCAGCTTTTTGGGGACTCCCAGCACAGATACGCAGTATTTT. Residues: CASSFLGTPSTDTQYF.

This rearrangement joins TRBV2 to TRBJ2-7, with a tentative D call TRBD2 (6 bases). There are 15 residues in the CDR3. The ends were cut back, 8 bases at V and 2 bases at J, with 19 bases in the middle. The germline V gene encodes CDR1 SNHLY and CDR2 FYNNEI. The CDR3 DNA is TGTGCCAGCTGTCAATCGGGACTCGCTACCTACGAGCAGTACTTC. It is translated as CASCQSGLATYEQYF.

In its sample, this clonotype was seen once. This rearrangement joins TRBV7-9 to TRBJ2-7; D is undetermined. Between the trimmed V and J ends, which lost 4 bases and 3 bases, there was a span of 16 bases. From germline, CDR1 is SEHNR and CDR2 FQNEAQ (reference sequence). This CDR3 is built from 15 residues. In DNA form, the CDR3 reads TGTGCCAGCAGCTCCGACGACACTTTGGACTACGAGCAGTACTTC. As protein: CASSSDDTLDYEQYF. The variable domain in full, with the rest retrieved from reference TRBV7-9 and TRBJ2-7, is DTGVSQNPRHKITKRGQNVTFRCDPISEHNRLYWYRQTLGQGPEFLTYFQNEAQLEKSRLLSDRFSAERPKGSFSTLEIQRTEQGDSAMYLCASSSDDTLDYEQYFGPGTRLTVT.

This clonotype has just a few counts. V gene TRBV27 combines with J gene TRBJ2-3; TRBD2 matches at 8 bases. Germline V gene data show CDR1 as MNHEY and CDR2 as SMNVEV (reference sequence). This CDR3 is built from 15 residues. Losses at the gene ends were 6 bases for V and 1 base for J; bases not matched to a gene: 6. The CDR3 DNA reads as TGTGCCAGCAGCAGCATGACTAGCGGCACAGATACGCAGTATTTT. Amino acid sequence: CASSSMTSGTDTQYF.

About this clonotype: Germline is not matched at one junction end, which may reflect a read error. The V call is TRBV9, the J call TRBJ2-4; TRBD1 matches at 8 bases. The J call is doubtful: the DNA matches TRBJ2-5 better. CDR3 length: 16 residues. Germline lookup yields CDR1 SGDLS and CDR2 YYNGEE. In DNA form, the CDR3 reads TGTGCCGGCAGCGTAGGAGGGACAGGACAATCAGAGACCCAGTACTTC. Translation gives CAGSVGGTGQSETQYF.

This clonotype was counted ten times or more. The chain links TRBV20-1 to TRBJ1-6; 11 positions match TRBD1. The ends lost 5 bases at V and 7 bases at J; junction bases unmatched: 7. The CDR3 runs to 15 residues. CDR1 and CDR2 (germline): DFQATT, SNEGSKA (reference sequence). The chain's CDR3 is CSASPRDRGNSPLHF. CDR3 nucleotide sequence: TGCAGTGCTTCTCCCCGGGACAGGGGGAATTCACCCCTCCACTTT.

V and J are TRBV7-8 and TRBJ2-7; TRBD1 agrees at 7 bases. With 3 bases clipped from V and 5 bases from J, the junction kept 7 bases outside the gene matches. The length of the CDR3 is 14 residues. In germline, CDR1 is SGHVS, CDR2 FQNEAQ. The CDR3 reads CASSFTGVGNEQYF. CDR3 nucleotide sequence: TGTGCCAGCAGCTTCACAGGGGTAGGGAACGAGCAGTACTTC.

The chain combines TRBV4-1 with TRBJ2-7, with 7 positions matching TRBD1. The V segment lost 5 bases and the J segment 2 bases; nucleotides outside the gene matches: 9. The CDR3 loop spans 15 amino acids. The germline V gene has CDR1 MGHRA and CDR2 YSYEKL. The CDR3: CASSARDSPTYEQYF. CDR3 in DNA: TGCGCCAGCAGCGCCCGGGACAGCCCAACCTACGAGCAGTACTTC.

The chain joins TRBV7-9 to TRBJ2-5, with D maybe TRBD1 (6 bases). Trimming cost V 1 base and J 3 bases, with 12 bases left between them. CDR1 SEHNR and CDR2 FQNEAQ come from the germline V gene (reference sequence). The CDR3 covers 15 residues. CDR3 coding DNA: TGTGCCAGCAGCTTAGGGGGGCTCCAGGAAGAGACCCAGTACTTC. Protein product: CASSLGGLQEETQYF.

This chain links TRBV7-9 with TRBJ2-1; 10 nucleotides line up with TRBD2. The CDR3 totals 16 residues. Germline V lookup: CDR1 SEHNR, CDR2 FQNEAQ (reference sequence). V lost 4 bases to trimming and J lost 4 bases; unmatched junction nucleotides: 7. The CDR3, as DNA: TGTGCCAGCAGCTCCTCTGTACTAGCGGGGTACAATGAGCAGTTCTTC. Its protein is CASSSSVLAGYNEQFF.

The CDR3 sequence is CASSPRGVDNEQFF. CDR3 coding DNA: TGTGCCAGCAGTCCTCGGGGTGTGGACAATGAGCAGTTCTTC. This chain links TRBV12-3 or TRBV12-4 with TRBJ2-1, with D possibly matching TRBD2 (5 bases). The CDR3 sequence is 14 residues long. Trimming took off 5 bases at V and 5 bases at J, with 13 bases between the two ends.

V and J are TRBV27 and TRBJ2-5; 8 nucleotides match TRBD1. Trimming cost V 6 bases and J 5 bases; bases outside gene matches: 14. Germline assignment: CDR1 MNHEY and CDR2 SMNVEV (reference sequence). The CDR3 length is 16 residues. Here the CDR3 reads CASSWGQVNGTETQYF. CDR3 coding DNA: TGTGCCAGCAGCTGGGGACAGGTTAACGGTACGGAGACCCAGTACTTC.